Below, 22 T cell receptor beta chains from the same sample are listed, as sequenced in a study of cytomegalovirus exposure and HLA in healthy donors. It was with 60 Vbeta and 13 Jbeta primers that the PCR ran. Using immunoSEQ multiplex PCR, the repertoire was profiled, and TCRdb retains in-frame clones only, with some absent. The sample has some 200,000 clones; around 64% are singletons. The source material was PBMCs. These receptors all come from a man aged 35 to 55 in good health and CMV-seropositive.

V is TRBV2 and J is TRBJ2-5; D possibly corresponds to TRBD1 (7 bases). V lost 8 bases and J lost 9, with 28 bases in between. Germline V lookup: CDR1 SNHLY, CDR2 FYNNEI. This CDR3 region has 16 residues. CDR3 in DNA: TGTGCCAGCGAACTAAACAGGGGACCTCGGGAGATGCCCCAGTACTTC. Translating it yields CASELNRGPREMPQYF.

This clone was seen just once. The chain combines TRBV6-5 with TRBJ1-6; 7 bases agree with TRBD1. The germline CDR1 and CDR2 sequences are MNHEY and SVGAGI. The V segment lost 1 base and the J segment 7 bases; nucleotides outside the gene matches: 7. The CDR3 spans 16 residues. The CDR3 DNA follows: TGTGCCAGCAGTTACTTAGGGGGCGGTTCGAATTCACCCCTCCACTTT. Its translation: CASSYLGGGSNSPLHF.

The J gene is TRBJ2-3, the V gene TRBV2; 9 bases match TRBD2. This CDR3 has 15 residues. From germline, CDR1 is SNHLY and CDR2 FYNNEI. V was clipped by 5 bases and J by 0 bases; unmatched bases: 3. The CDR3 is CASSLAGISTDTQYF. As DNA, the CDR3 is TGTGCCAGCAGTCTAGCGGGAATAAGCACAGATACGCAGTATTTT.

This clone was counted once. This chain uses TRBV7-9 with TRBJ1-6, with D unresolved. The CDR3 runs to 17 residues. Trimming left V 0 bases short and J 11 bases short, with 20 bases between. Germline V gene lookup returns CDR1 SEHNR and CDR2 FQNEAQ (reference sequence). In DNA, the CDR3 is TGTGCCAGCAGCTTAGCGGGCACGTCTAACCTTGGAACACCCCTCCACTTT. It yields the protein CASSLAGTSNLGTPLHF.

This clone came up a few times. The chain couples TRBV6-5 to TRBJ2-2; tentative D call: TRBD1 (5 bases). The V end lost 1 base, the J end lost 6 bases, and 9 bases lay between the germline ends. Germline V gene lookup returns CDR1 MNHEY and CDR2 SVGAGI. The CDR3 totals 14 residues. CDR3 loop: CASSYFQGPGELFF. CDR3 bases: TGTGCCAGCAGTTACTTCCAGGGTCCCGGGGAGCTGTTTTTT.

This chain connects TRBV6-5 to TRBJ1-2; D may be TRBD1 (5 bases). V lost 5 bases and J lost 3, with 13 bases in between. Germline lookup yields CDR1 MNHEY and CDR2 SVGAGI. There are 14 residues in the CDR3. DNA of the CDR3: TGTGCCAGCAGTCAAGGATCAGGGTACTATGGCTACACCTTC. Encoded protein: CASSQGSGYYGYTF.

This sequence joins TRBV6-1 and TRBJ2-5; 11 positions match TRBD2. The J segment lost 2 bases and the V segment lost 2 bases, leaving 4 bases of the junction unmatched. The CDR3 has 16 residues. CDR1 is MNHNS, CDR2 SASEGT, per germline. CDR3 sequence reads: CASSEIAGGPQETQYF. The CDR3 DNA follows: TGTGCCAGCAGTGAAATAGCGGGGGGGCCTCAAGAGACCCAGTACTTC.

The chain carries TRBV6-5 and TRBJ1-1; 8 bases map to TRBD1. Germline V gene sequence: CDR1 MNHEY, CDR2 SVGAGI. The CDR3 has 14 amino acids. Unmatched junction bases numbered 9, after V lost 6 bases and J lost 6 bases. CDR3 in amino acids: CASRSMTGAAEAFF. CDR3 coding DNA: TGTGCCAGCAGGAGTATGACAGGGGCCGCTGAAGCTTTCTTT.

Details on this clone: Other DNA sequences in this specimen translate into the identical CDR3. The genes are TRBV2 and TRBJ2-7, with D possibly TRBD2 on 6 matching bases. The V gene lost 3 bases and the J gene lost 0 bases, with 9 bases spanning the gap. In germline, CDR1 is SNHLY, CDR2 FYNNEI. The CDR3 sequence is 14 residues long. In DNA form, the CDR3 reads TGTGCCAGCAGTGAGGGGACTGGCTCCTACGAGCAGTACTTC. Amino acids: CASSEGTGSYEQYF.

The CDR3 nucleotides are TGTGCCAGCAGTTTTTTGTTCGGACAGGGGGCGCCGGAGACCCAGTACTTC. Translated, it gives CASSFLFGQGAPETQYF. V and J are TRBV27 and TRBJ2-5; 11 nucleotides align to TRBD1. This CDR3 has 17 residues. CDR1 is MNHEY and CDR2 is SMNVEV in the germline V gene (reference sequence). J gave up 5 bases and V 3 bases, and 11 bases lay outside the gene matches.

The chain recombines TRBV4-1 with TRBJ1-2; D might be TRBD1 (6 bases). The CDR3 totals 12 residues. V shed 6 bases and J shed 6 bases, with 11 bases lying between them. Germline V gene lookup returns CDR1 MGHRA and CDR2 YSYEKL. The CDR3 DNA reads TGCGCCAGCAGTCGCAAGGGGGATGGCTACACCTTC. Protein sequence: CASSRKGDGYTF.

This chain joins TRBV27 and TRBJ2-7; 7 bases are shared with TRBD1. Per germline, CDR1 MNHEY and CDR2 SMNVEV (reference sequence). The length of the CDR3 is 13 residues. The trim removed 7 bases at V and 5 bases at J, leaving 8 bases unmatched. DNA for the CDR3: TGTGCCAGCAAATGGAACGACAGGGACGAGCAGTACTTC. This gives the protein CASKWNDRDEQYF.

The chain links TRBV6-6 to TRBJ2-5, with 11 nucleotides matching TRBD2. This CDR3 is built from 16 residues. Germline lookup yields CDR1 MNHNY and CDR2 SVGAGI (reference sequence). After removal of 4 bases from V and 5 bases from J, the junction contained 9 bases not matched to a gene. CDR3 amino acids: CASSSTIAGGPETQYF. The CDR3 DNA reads TGTGCCAGCAGTTCCACCATAGCGGGGGGGCCGGAGACCCAGTACTTC.

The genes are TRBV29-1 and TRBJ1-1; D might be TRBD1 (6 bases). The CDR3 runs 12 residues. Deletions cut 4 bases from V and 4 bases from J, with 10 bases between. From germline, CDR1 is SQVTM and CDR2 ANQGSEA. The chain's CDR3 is CSVGSGATEAFF. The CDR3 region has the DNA TGCAGCGTTGGGTCAGGGGCCACTGAAGCTTTCTTT. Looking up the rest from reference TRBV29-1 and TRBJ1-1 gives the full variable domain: SAVISQKPSRDICQRGTSLTIQCQVDSQVTMMFWYRQQPGQSLTLIATANQGSEATYESGFVIDKFPISRPNLTFSTLTVSNMSPEDSSIYLCSVGSGATEAFFGQGTRLTVV.

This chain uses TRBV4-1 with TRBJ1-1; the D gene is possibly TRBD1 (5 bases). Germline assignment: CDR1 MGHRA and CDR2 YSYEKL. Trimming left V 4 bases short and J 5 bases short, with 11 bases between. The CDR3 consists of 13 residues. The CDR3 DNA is TGCGCCAGCAGCCCCGACAGTGGGACTGAAGCTTTCTTT. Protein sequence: CASSPDSGTEAFF.

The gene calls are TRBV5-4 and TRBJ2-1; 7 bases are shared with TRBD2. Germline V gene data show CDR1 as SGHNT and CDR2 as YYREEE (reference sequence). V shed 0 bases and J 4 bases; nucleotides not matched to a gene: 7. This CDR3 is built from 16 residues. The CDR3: CASSLAGRQEYNEQFF. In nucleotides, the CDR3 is TGTGCCAGCAGCTTGGCCGGGAGGCAGGAGTACAATGAGCAGTTCTTC.

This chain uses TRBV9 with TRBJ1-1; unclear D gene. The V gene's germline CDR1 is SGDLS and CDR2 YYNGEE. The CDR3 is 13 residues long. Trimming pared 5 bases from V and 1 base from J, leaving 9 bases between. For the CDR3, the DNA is TGTGCCAGCAGTCTGGGAGAGAACACTGAAGCTTTCTTT. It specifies CASSLGENTEAFF.

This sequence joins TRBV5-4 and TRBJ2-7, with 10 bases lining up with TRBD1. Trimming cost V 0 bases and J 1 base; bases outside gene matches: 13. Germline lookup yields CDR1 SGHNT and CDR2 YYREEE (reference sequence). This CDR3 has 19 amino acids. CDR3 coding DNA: TGTGCCAGCAGCTTGGCCGGGGTTTCGGGACAGGGGATTTCCTACGAGCAGTACTTC. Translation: CASSLAGVSGQGISYEQYF. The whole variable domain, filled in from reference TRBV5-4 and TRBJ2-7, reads ETGVTQSPTHLIKTRGQQVTLRCSSQSGHNTVSWYQQALGQGPQFIFQYYREEENGRGNFPPRFSGLQFPNYSSELNVNALELDDSALYLCASSLAGVSGQGISYEQYFGPGTRLTVT.

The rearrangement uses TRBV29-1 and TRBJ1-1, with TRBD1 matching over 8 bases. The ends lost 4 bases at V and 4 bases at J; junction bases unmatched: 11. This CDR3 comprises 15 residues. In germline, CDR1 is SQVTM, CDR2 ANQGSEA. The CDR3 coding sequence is TGCAGCGTTGGGGACAGGTCGCTTCGGTGCACTGAAGCTTTCTTT. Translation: CSVGDRSLRCTEAFF.

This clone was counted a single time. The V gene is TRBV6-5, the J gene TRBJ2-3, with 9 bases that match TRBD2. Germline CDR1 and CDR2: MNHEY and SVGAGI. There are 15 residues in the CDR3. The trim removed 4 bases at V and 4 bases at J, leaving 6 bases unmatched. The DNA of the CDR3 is TGTGCCAGCAGTTCGGGTAGCGGGGGTCCAGATACGCAGTATTTT. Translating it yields CASSSGSGGPDTQYF.

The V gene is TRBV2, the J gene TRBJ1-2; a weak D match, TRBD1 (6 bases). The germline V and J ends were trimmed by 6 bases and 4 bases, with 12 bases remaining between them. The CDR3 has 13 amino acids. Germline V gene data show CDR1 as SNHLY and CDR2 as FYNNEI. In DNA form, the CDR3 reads TGTGCCAGCAGAGCCGGACAGAGCTATGGCTACACCTTC. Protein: CASRAGQSYGYTF.

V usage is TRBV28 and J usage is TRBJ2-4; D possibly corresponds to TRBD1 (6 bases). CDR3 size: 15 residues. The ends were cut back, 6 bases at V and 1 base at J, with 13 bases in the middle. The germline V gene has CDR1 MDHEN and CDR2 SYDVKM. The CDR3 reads CASSPRGPAKNIQYF. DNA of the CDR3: TGTGCCAGCAGCCCCAGGGGCCCGGCCAAAAACATTCAGTACTTC.